One sample yielded the 16 T cell receptor beta chains listed below, sequenced in a study of cytomegalovirus exposure and HLA in healthy donors. 13 Jbeta primers and 60 Vbeta primers were used for the PCR. The method was immunoSEQ multiplex PCR; TCRdb's version includes in-frame clones alone and lacks a portion of them. Here the sample table reports approximately 130,000 clones. Sequencing used PBMCs. The receptors here all came from an older woman in good health and CMV-seronegative.

The V call is TRBV6-1, the J call TRBJ2-2; weak D call: TRBD1 (6 bases). V lost 4 bases and J 5 bases, leaving 11 bases between the germline ends. Germline CDR1 and CDR2: MNHNS and SASEGT. The CDR3 runs 14 residues. The CDR3 here is CASSVVGGTGELFF. The CDR3 DNA reads TGTGCCAGCAGTGTAGTAGGGGGTACCGGGGAGCTGTTTTTT.

V is TRBV5-1 and J is TRBJ1-1; 10 bases are shared with TRBD1. Germline V lookup: CDR1 SGHRS, CDR2 YFSETQ. V was clipped by 7 bases and J by 3 bases; unmatched bases: 3. The CDR3 sequence is 13 residues long. The DNA of the CDR3 is TGCGCCAGCCGAGGACAGGGGGACACTGAAGCTTTCTTT. Its translation is CASRGQGDTEAFF.

About this clone: The sample has other DNA sequences that encode this CDR3 too. This sequence joins TRBV6-5 and TRBJ1-5; D unresolved. CDR3 length equals 14 residues. V was pared by 2 bases and J by 7 bases, with 12 bases between. The germline CDR1 and CDR2 sequences are MNHEY and SVGAGI. Here the CDR3 reads CASSYEGGRQPQHF. In DNA form, the CDR3 reads TGTGCCAGCAGTTACGAGGGCGGGAGGCAGCCCCAGCATTTT.

V and J are TRBV10-3 and TRBJ1-3; 8 bases map to TRBD1. V was clipped by 8 bases and J by 1 base; unmatched bases: 7. Germline assignment: CDR1 ENHRY and CDR2 SYGVKD. The length of the CDR3 is 15 residues. The CDR3 protein is CAIRTGFRSGNTIYF. In DNA form, the CDR3 reads TGTGCCATCCGGACAGGGTTTCGTTCTGGAAACACCATATATTTT.

CDR3 sequence (DNA): TGTGCCAGCAGCCAATCCTCGGGACAGGGAATGGCTTTCTTT. Translated: CASSQSSGQGMAFF. The chain combines TRBV4-2 with TRBJ1-1; 9 bases agree with TRBD1. The V gene end was trimmed by 2 bases and the J gene end by 11 bases; junction bases not matched to a gene: 9. CDR3 size: 14 residues. Germline-derived CDR1 and CDR2 are LGHNA and YNFKEQ.

The chain is built from TRBV5-1 and TRBJ1-2; TRBD1 is a possible D gene (5 bases). V was trimmed by 2 bases and J by 6 bases, leaving 14 bases between them. The germline V gene has CDR1 SGHRS and CDR2 YFSETQ. The CDR3 runs to 14 residues. The CDR3 sequence: CASSFLQGGDGYTF. The CDR3 region has the DNA TGCGCCAGCAGCTTTTTGCAGGGAGGGGATGGCTACACCTTC.

The chain links TRBV6-6 to TRBJ2-2; 7 bases agree with TRBD1. The V gene's germline CDR1 is MNHNY and CDR2 SVGAGI (reference sequence). The V gene end was trimmed by 6 bases and the J gene end by 4 bases; junction bases not matched to a gene: 8. CDR3 length: 15 amino acids. CDR3 in DNA: TGTGCCAGCAGCCGTTGGGACAGAAGCACCGGGGAGCTGTTTTTT. Translating gives CASSRWDRSTGELFF.

This sequence joins TRBV7-3 and TRBJ1-1, with 9 positions matching TRBD1. The CDR3 contains 16 residues. The junction had 9 bases not matched to a gene; V was cut back by 6 bases and J by 1 base. From germline, CDR1 is SGHTA and CDR2 FQGTGA. CDR3 amino acids: CASRGTGGAGNTEAFF. The CDR3 DNA follows: TGTGCCAGCAGAGGAACAGGGGGCGCGGGGAACACTGAAGCTTTCTTT.

The genes are TRBV28 and TRBJ2-7; TRBD2 aligns across 9 bases. This CDR3 has 15 residues. Germline CDR1 reads MDHEN; CDR2 reads SYDVKM. The junction had 8 bases not matched to a gene; V was cut back by 5 bases and J by 3 bases. In DNA form, the CDR3 reads TGTGCCAGCAGTATTAGCGCGGGGGGGCACTACGAGCAGTACTTC. Protein sequence: CASSISAGGHYEQYF. Looking up the rest from reference TRBV28 and TRBJ2-7 gives the full variable domain: DVKVTQSSRYLVKRTGEKVFLECVQDMDHENMFWYRQDPGLGLRLIYFSYDVKMKEKGDIPEGYSVSREKKERFSLILESASTNQTSMYLCASSISAGGHYEQYFGPGTRLTVT.

The V call is TRBV4-1, the J call TRBJ2-5; no reliable D call. The J call could be wrong; TRBJ2-7 is a better fit for the DNA end. The germline V gene encodes CDR1 MGHRA and CDR2 YSYEKL. The CDR3 has 15 amino acids. Written as DNA, the CDR3 is TGCGCCAGCAGCCAAGATCCTAATACCGCCTACGAGCAGTACTTC. It is translated as CASSQDPNTAYEQYF.

The chain joins TRBV7-2 to TRBJ1-1, with 7 bases matching TRBD1. Germline trimming cut 5 bases from V and 3 bases from J; bases unmatched to any gene: 15. The CDR3 sequence is 17 residues long. Germline V lookup: CDR1 SGHTA, CDR2 FQGNSA. CDR3 loop: CASSPHGAGGMHTEAFF. The DNA of the CDR3 is TGTGCCAGCAGCCCGCACGGGGCAGGGGGTATGCACACTGAAGCTTTCTTT. Using reference TRBV7-2 and TRBJ1-1 for the parts outside the CDR3, the full variable domain is GAGVSQSPSNKVTEKGKDVELRCDPISGHTALYWYRQSLGQGLEFLIYFQGNSAPDKSGLPSDRFSAERTGGSVSTLTIQRTQQEDSAVYLCASSPHGAGGMHTEAFFGQGTRLTVV.

The V gene is TRBV7-2, the J gene TRBJ1-4; no clear D gene. The CDR3 runs to 13 residues. V shed 5 bases and J shed 13 bases, with 17 bases lying between them. Germline-derived CDR1 and CDR2 are SGHTA and FQGNSA. The CDR3 is CASSRGLLKGLFF. The CDR3 DNA is TGTGCCAGCAGCCGAGGACTGCTAAAAGGACTGTTTTTT.

The CDR3 protein is CARGQGLGYGYTF. Here the CDR3 DNA reads TGTGCCAGGGGACAGGGTCTAGGGTATGGCTACACCTTC. The rearrangement links TRBV5-8 to TRBJ1-2; 9 bases match TRBD1. The germline V gene encodes CDR1 SGHTS and CDR2 YDEGEE. The length of the CDR3 is 13 residues. V lost 8 bases, J lost 5 bases, and 7 bases stayed unmatched.

This chain joins TRBV28 and TRBJ2-7; 10 bases fit TRBD2. This CDR3 contains 18 residues. Trimming cost V 6 bases and J 3 bases; bases outside gene matches: 17. CDR1 is MDHEN, CDR2 SYDVKM, per germline. The CDR3 nucleotides are TGTGCCAGCAGGATTCGTAGGGTAGCGGGGGGCTATAGCTACGAGCAGTACTTC. Amino acids: CASRIRRVAGGYSYEQYF. Using reference TRBV28 and TRBJ2-7 for the parts outside the CDR3, the full variable domain is DVKVTQSSRYLVKRTGEKVFLECVQDMDHENMFWYRQDPGLGLRLIYFSYDVKMKEKGDIPEGYSVSREKKERFSLILESASTNQTSMYLCASRIRRVAGGYSYEQYFGPGTRLTVT.

CDR3 protein: CASTFGINNEQFF. The CDR3, as DNA: TGTGCCAGCACTTTCGGGATTAACAATGAGCAGTTCTTC. This chain links TRBV6-5 with TRBJ2-1, with D tentatively TRBD2 (5 bases). The CDR3 has 13 residues. Germline CDR1 reads MNHEY; CDR2 reads SVGAGI. Trimming left V 7 bases short and J 5 bases short, with 12 bases between.

CDR3 sequence (DNA): TGTGCCAGCAGCTTGGCGGAGCACACCGGGGAGCTGTTTTTT. Translation: CASSLAEHTGELFF. The gene calls are TRBV5-4 and TRBJ2-2; D is undetermined. CDR1 and CDR2 from the germline V gene are SGHNT and YYREEE (reference sequence). The CDR3 length is 14 residues. The V end lost 0 bases, the J end lost 3 bases, and 6 bases lay between the germline ends.